Presented here are 29 T cell receptor beta chains from one specimen sequenced in a study of tumor and adjacent non-tumor tissue in lung cancer. No cell sorting was done before RNA was extracted from the tissue. More than 3 cm separated this lung sample from the edge of the tumor. Three rounds of nested PCR, following a modified ARM-PCR protocol, produced the TCRbeta library. TCRdb ran MiXCR on the multiplex PCR reads and lists one entry per CDR3 protein. The sample lists more than 35,000 distinct CDR3 sequences, 60% to 70% occurring once. Specimen: distant non-tumor lung tissue. These receptors were collected from a woman aged 40-49 years with non-small cell lung cancer.

For this clonotype: A much bigger clone sits one base away, suggesting this may be a read error. The CDR3 end shows no conserved phenylalanine or tryptophan, and so a read error is likely. The chain employs TRBV20-1 and TRBJ2-2; 7 bases fit TRBD2. In germline, CDR1 is DFQATT, CDR2 SNEGSKA (reference sequence). This CDR3 has 14 amino acids. The trim removed 5 bases at V and 5 bases at J, leaving 8 bases unmatched. This CDR3 reads CSAFLSGSTGELFL. The CDR3 DNA is TGCAGTGCTTTCCTTAGCGGGTCTACCGGGGAGCTGTTTTTA.

This clonotype was seen a handful of times. The junction shows a germline mismatch at one end, possibly a read error. The V and J genes are TRBV5-1 and TRBJ1-2, with a tentative D call TRBD1 (5 bases). Germline V gives CDR1 SGHRS, CDR2 YFSETQ. CDR3 length: 13 amino acids. CDR3 sequence (DNA): TGCGCCAGCAGCTTGGCCAACTCGAGGGGCTACGCCTTC. Amino acid sequence: CASSLANSRGYAF.

Comment on this clonotype: A read error is possible here, since a much larger clone lies one base away. No conserved phenylalanine or tryptophan ends this CDR3, so it is likely a read error. The V and J genes are TRBV20-1 and TRBJ1-5, with D perhaps matching TRBD1 (5 bases). The CDR3 is 13 amino acids. Germline V gives CDR1 DFQATT, CDR2 SNEGSKA (reference sequence). Between the trimmed V and J ends, which lost 6 bases and 6 bases, there was a span of 15 bases. For the CDR3, the DNA is TGCAGTGCCCGACTTGGGACGGGTCAGCCCCAGCATATT. Its translation: CSARLGTGQPQHI.

Comment on this clonotype: Mismatch with germline at one junction end may stem from a read error. The V gene is TRBV7-9, the J gene TRBJ2-3, with TRBD1 matching over 7 bases. Germline V lookup: CDR1 SEHNR, CDR2 FQNEAQ (reference sequence). This CDR3 contains 16 residues. The CDR3 DNA reads TGTGCCAGCAGCAGCCCGGGACAGCGAGGCACAGATACGCAATATTTT. Amino acid sequence: CASSSPGQRGTDTQYF.

A note on this clonotype: Since no conserved phenylalanine or tryptophan closes the CDR3, a read error is the likely cause. The chain carries TRBV11-2 and TRBJ2-7; D is unresolved. This CDR3 comprises 12 residues. CDR1 is SGHAT and CDR2 is FQNNGV in the germline V gene. CDR3 in DNA: TGTGCCAGCGTAGGCTTGGGGTACGAACAGTACATC. Translation gives CASVGLGYEQYI.

This clonotype was seen once. The germline gene is not matched at one end of the junction; a read error may be the cause. V and J are TRBV29-1 and TRBJ1-2, with 7 bases aligning to TRBD1. Germline values: CDR1 SQVTM, CDR2 ANQGSEA. CDR3 size: 13 residues. The CDR3 is CCVLLQGGSGYTF. The CDR3 DNA reads as TGCTGCGTACTTTTACAAGGGGGCTCTGGCTACACCTTC.

On this clonotype: The germline gene is not matched at one end of the junction; a read error may be the cause. The chain couples TRBV20-1 to TRBJ2-3; D may correspond to TRBD1 or TRBD2 (5 bases each). Germline V gene data show CDR1 as DFQATT and CDR2 as SNEGSKA (reference sequence). The CDR3 contains 15 residues. The CDR3 region has the DNA TGCAATGCAAATCCCCGGGGCAGGGCAACAGATACACAGTATTTT. Its protein product is CNANPRGRATDTQYF.

As regards this clonotype: One end of the junction varies from germline; a read error may be responsible. The rearrangement links TRBV11-3 to TRBJ2-1; 11 bases map to TRBD2. Germline V CDR1 and CDR2: SGHNT, YENEEA. The length of the CDR3 is 16 residues. In nucleotides, the CDR3 is TGTGCCAGCAGCGACCCGGGACTAGCGGCCAACAAAGAGCGGTTCTTC. Its protein product is CASSDPGLAANKERFF. Based on the CDR3 plus reference TRBV11-3 and TRBJ2-1, the full variable domain is EAGVVQSPRYKIIEKKQPVAFWCNPISGHNTLYWYLQNLGQGPELLIRYENEEAVDDSQLPKDRFSAERLKGVDSTLKIQPAELGDSAVYLCASSDPGLAANKERFFGPGTRLTVL.

This clonotype was seen only a few times. At one end the junction does not follow the germline gene, possibly because of a read error. The chain links TRBV4-1 to TRBJ1-1; D remains ambiguous. The CDR3 has 11 amino acids. Germline CDR1 reads MGHRA; CDR2 reads YSYEKL. CDR3 nucleotides: TGCACCAGCTTCGGTGACACTGAAGCTTTCTTT. It yields the protein CTSFGDTEAFF.

Worth noting for this clonotype: Its ends do not fully match the called genes, so a read error is possible. The gene calls are TRBV11-3 and TRBJ2-2, with TRBD2 as a possible D gene (6 bases). Germline values: CDR1 SGHNT, CDR2 YENEEA. CDR3 length: 14 residues. CDR3 sequence (DNA): TGTGCCAGCAGCCCCAACATGCGGGGCGGGGAGCTGTCTTTT. It codes for CASSPNMRGGELSF. Based on the CDR3 plus reference TRBV11-3 and TRBJ2-2, the full variable domain is EAGVVQSPRYKIIEKKQPVAFWCNPISGHNTLYWYLQNLGQGPELLIRYENEEAVDDSQLPKDRFSAERLKGVDSTLKIQPAELGDSAVYLCASSPNMRGGELSFGEGSRLTVL.

With regard to this clonotype: At one of its ends the junction is not consistent with the germline gene, which may arise from a read error. The gene calls are TRBV11-2 and TRBJ2-3; D is possibly TRBD1 or TRBD2 (6 bases each). The CDR3 sequence is 15 residues long. CDR1 and CDR2 (germline): SGHAT, FQNNGV. This chain's CDR3 is CASSLGAGPTGTQYF. The CDR3 DNA is TGTGCCAGCAGTTTAGGGGCGGGGCCGACAGGTACGCAGTATTTT.

This clonotype was seen only a few times. This chain connects TRBV7-9 to TRBJ2-5; TRBD1 is a possible D gene (6 bases). The germline V gene encodes CDR1 SEHNR and CDR2 FQNEAQ (reference sequence). The CDR3 spans 14 residues. V lost 3 bases to trimming and J lost 1 base, with 9 bases between them. For the CDR3, the DNA is TGTGCCAGCAGCTTGGTAGGGGGCCAAGAGACCCAGTACTTC. This sequence encodes CASSLVGGQETQYF.

This clonotype was detected many times. CDR3 protein: CSASTPGLAGCWDNEQFF. The CDR3 DNA sequence: TGCAGTGCTTCCACTCCGGGACTAGCGGGTTGTTGGGACAATGAGCAGTTCTTC. The chain combines TRBV20-1 with TRBJ2-1, with 12 positions matching TRBD2. The CDR3 is 18 amino acids. V lost 5 bases to trimming and J lost 5 bases; unmatched junction nucleotides: 16. In germline, CDR1 is DFQATT, CDR2 SNEGSKA (reference sequence).

The V gene is TRBV6-6, the J gene TRBJ1-2; D call uncertain. This CDR3 has 16 amino acids. CDR1 is MNHNY and CDR2 is SVGAGI in the germline V gene (reference sequence). V lost 1 base and J 8 bases, leaving 20 bases between the germline ends. In DNA, the CDR3 is TGTGCCAGCAGTTACTGGGTCAACACCCCGAGTGGCGGCTACACCTTC. It yields the protein CASSYWVNTPSGGYTF.

In regard to this clonotype: A read error is likely, as this CDR3 ends without the conserved phenylalanine or tryptophan. The CDR3 DNA reads TGTGCCGGCAGCTTCTGGCGGGGGTACAATGAGCAGTTCTCC. Translating it yields CAGSFWRGYNEQFS. The V and J genes are TRBV5-4 and TRBJ2-1; 7 bases map to TRBD2. Per the germline V gene, CDR1 is SGHNT and CDR2 is YYREEE (reference sequence). CDR3 length: 14 amino acids.

This clonotype has more than one count but fewer than ten. The chain carries TRBV7-9 and TRBJ1-1, with TRBD1 as a possible D gene (5 bases). This CDR3 has 13 amino acids. V was trimmed by 3 bases and J by 4 bases, leaving 9 bases between them. Germline CDR1 reads SEHNR; CDR2 reads FQNEAQ (reference sequence). The CDR3 reads CASSFGGGTEAFF. In nucleotides, the CDR3 is TGTGCCAGCAGCTTTGGGGGAGGCACTGAAGCTTTCTTT.

A note on this clonotype: At one end the junction does not follow the germline gene, possibly because of a read error. This rearrangement joins TRBV11-3 to TRBJ2-7; D may be TRBD1 (6 bases). The CDR3 consists of 17 residues. CDR1 and CDR2 from the germline V gene are SGHNT and YENEEA. This CDR3 reads CASSLGGTWVTHYGQYF. Written as DNA, the CDR3 is TGTGCCAGCAGCTTAGGAGGGACATGGGTCACGCACTACGGGCAGTACTTC. The whole variable domain, remainder taken from reference TRBV11-3 and TRBJ2-7, is EAGVVQSPRYKIIEKKQPVAFWCNPISGHNTLYWYLQNLGQGPELLIRYENEEAVDDSQLPKDRFSAERLKGVDSTLKIQPAELGDSAVYLCASSLGGTWVTHYGQYFGPGTRLTVT.

Of note for this clonotype: Relative to the germline gene, one junction end is altered; a read error may explain this. The V call is TRBV6-1, the J call TRBJ1-1; D possibly corresponds to TRBD1 (6 bases). Germline lookup yields CDR1 MNHNS and CDR2 SASEGT. The length of the CDR3 is 12 residues. CDR3 bases: TGCGCCGGCAGTGAAGACAGGATTGAAGCTTTCTTT. Protein sequence: CAGSEDRIEAFF.

Worth noting for this clonotype: One end of the junction does not line up with germline, which may come from a read error. The chain uses TRBV14 and TRBJ1-4; D remains unclear. This CDR3 region has 15 residues. In germline, CDR1 is SGHDN, CDR2 FVKESK. CDR3 in DNA: TGTGCCGGCAGCCAAGGAAACACATTTAATGAAAGACTGTTTTTT. Amino acid sequence: CAGSQGNTFNERLFF.

With regard to this clonotype: A much larger clone lies a single base off, so this may be a read error. This sequence joins TRBV6-6 and TRBJ2-7, with a weak D call TRBD2 (6 bases). V gave up 5 bases and J gave up 6 bases, with 17 bases separating them. Looked up from germline, CDR1 is MNHNY and CDR2 is SVGAGI (reference sequence). The CDR3 consists of 14 residues. This chain's CDR3 is CASSTTRTTCEQYF. CDR3 in DNA: TGTGCCAGCAGTACCACTAGGACTACCTGCGAGCAGTACTTC.

This clonotype was picked up one time. A much larger clone lies a single base off, so this may be a read error. V and J are TRBV6-6 and TRBJ1-2; D remains unclear. V was trimmed by 4 bases and J by 10 bases, leaving 25 bases between them. This CDR3 has 16 amino acids. Germline values: CDR1 MNHNY, CDR2 SVGAGI (reference sequence). The CDR3, as DNA: TGTGCCAGCAGTTCCCAGTCTGGCCGGCCGAGGGATGACTACACCTTC. Translated: CASSSQSGRPRDDYTF.

The chain has TRBV29-1 and TRBJ1-2; D is ambiguous. Germline CDR1 is SQVTM and CDR2 is ANQGSEA. Trimming took off 2 bases at V and 6 bases at J, with 10 bases between the two ends. The CDR3 is made up of 12 amino acids. CDR3 DNA: TGCAGCGTTGAAAATATAGGGAATGGCTACACCTTC. It specifies CSVENIGNGYTF.

This clonotype was seen ten or more times. The V gene is TRBV7-8, the J gene TRBJ1-4; D may be TRBD1 (6 bases). Germline V gene data show CDR1 as SGHVS and CDR2 as FQNEAQ. This CDR3 spans 14 amino acids. V was clipped by 5 bases and J by 8 bases, with 15 bases between them. As DNA, the CDR3 is TGTGCCAGCAGCCCCGGAACGAGGGGGGAAAAACTGTTTTTT. The encoded protein is CASSPGTRGEKLFF.

This clonotype has ten or more counts. The chain links TRBV12-1 to TRBJ2-7; no check of the table's D call, TRBD1, against the DNA was made. TRBV12-1 is tagged as a pseudogene. The CDR3 is made up of 15 amino acids. This CDR3 is CASSLRGPGTYEQYF. The CDR3 nucleotides read TGTGCCAGCAGCCTGAGGGGACCGGGGACCTACGAGCAGTACTTC.

About this clonotype: Possible read error: a much larger clone is one base away. The V call is TRBV7-8, the J call TRBJ2-1; D not resolved. This CDR3 contains 13 residues. The germline gives CDR1 SGHVS, CDR2 FQNEAQ. V was trimmed by 5 bases and J by 10 bases, leaving 15 bases between them. CDR3 in DNA: TGTGCCAGCAGCCACGAATGGATAGCCGAGCAGTTCTTC. Protein sequence: CASSHEWIAEQFF.

The chain couples TRBV5-6 to TRBJ2-7; tentatively, D is TRBD1 (6 bases). Trimming cost V 2 bases and J 4 bases, with 19 bases left between them. This CDR3 is 16 amino acids long. Germline V gives CDR1 SGHDT, CDR2 YYEEEE. CDR3 protein: CASSLMGAQRAYEQYF. The CDR3 bases are TGTGCCAGCAGCTTAATGGGGGCCCAACGAGCGTACGAGCAGTACTTC.

On this clonotype: The junction and the germline gene differ at one end; a read error may be behind it. This sequence joins TRBV6-6 and TRBJ2-3; tentatively, D is TRBD1 or TRBD2 (7 bases each). The V gene's germline CDR1 is MNHNY and CDR2 SVGAGI (reference sequence). This CDR3 has 19 residues. The CDR3 coding sequence is TGTGCCAGCAGTTACTCGGGATGGACAGGCGGTACTAGCGCAGATGCGCAGTATTTT. Amino acid sequence: CASSYSGWTGGTSADAQYF.

The V and J genes are TRBV19 and TRBJ1-2, with a possible D match to TRBD1 (6 bases). Trimming shortened V by 7 bases and J by 2 bases, and 11 bases separated the two germline ends. CDR3 length: 13 amino acids. Germline loops: CDR1 LNHDA, CDR2 SQIVND (reference sequence). CDR3 sequence (DNA): TGTGCCAGTATCACGGACAGAAACTATGGCTACACCTTC. This translates into CASITDRNYGYTF.

V is TRBV6-6 and J is TRBJ1-1; D unclear. The CDR3 consists of 12 residues. The V end lost 10 bases, the J end lost 3 bases, and 12 bases lay between the germline ends. CDR1 and CDR2 (germline): MNHNY, SVGAGI (reference sequence). CDR3 sequence reads: CANHSDDTEAFF. DNA of the CDR3: TGTGCCAACCACAGTGATGACACTGAAGCTTTCTTT.